Presented here are 2 T cell receptor beta chains from one specimen sequenced in a study of CD8+CD57+ T cells in acquired aplastic anemia. It was genomic DNA that served as the template for profiling TCR beta VDJ and CDR3. MiXCR, applied by TCRdb to the reads, yields one record per CDR3 protein. The sample has roughly 40,000 distinct CDR3 sequences, about two thirds seen once. The sequenced sample consisted of sorted CD4+, CD8+, or CD8+CD57+ T cells (not recorded which) from PBMCs. The receptors come from a human donor in good health, serving as a control.

This clonotype was counted between two and nine times. This chain joins TRBV10-2 and TRBJ2-7; 8 nucleotides align to TRBD1. Germline lookup yields CDR1 WSHSY and CDR2 SAAADI. CDR3 length equals 13 residues. Trimming removed 7 bases from V and 3 bases from J; junction bases left unmatched: 5. The CDR3 here is CASNAGTGYEQYF. In nucleotides, the CDR3 is TGCGCCAGCAACGCCGGGACAGGCTACGAGCAGTACTTC.

In regard to this clonotype: Relative to the germline gene, one junction end is altered; a read error may explain this. The rearrangement joins TRBV19 to TRBJ1-4; TRBD1 is a possible D gene (5 bases). The CDR3 covers 13 residues. The germline CDR1 and CDR2 sequences are LNHDA and SQIVND (reference sequence). Here the CDR3 reads CASSNPGRGKTVF. The CDR3 nucleotides are TGTGCCAGTAGTAACCCGGGACGAGGAAAAACTGTTTTT.